This is a list of T cell receptor beta chains from one sample in a study of T cell responses to AZD1222 COVID-19 vaccine. Profiling relied on immunoSEQ multiplex PCR, and the TCRdb table lists in-frame clones only, not all of them. The sample lists about 31,000 clones; 85% to 90% were seen once. Here the sequenced sample was peripheral blood, taken 28 days after the second AZD1222 dose. These receptors were obtained from an adult who received the AZD1222 COVID-19 vaccine. CDR3s include the opening cysteine and the closing phenylalanine or tryptophan. Each record gives: J gene, V gene, CDR3 protein.

TRBJ2-5 TRBV7-9 CASSLNAGETQYF
TRBJ2-3 TRBV11-2 CASSFLERGAVDTQYF
TRBJ1-1 TRBV5-5 CASRADRVVEAFF
TRBJ2-7 TRBV11-2 CASSPRFSGSYEQYF
TRBJ2-1 TRBV6-2/TRBV6-3 CASSRGRTGVSEQFF
TRBJ1-1 TRBV11-2 CASSFQDRRTTEAFF
TRBJ2-1 TRBV4-1 CASSNPRDRGLNEQFF
TRBJ2-3 TRBV5-1 CASSLAAGGTDTQYF
TRBJ1-5 TRBV16 CASSQSRDRDQHF
TRBJ2-7 TRBV5-1 CASSLGTGGSEQYF
TRBJ1-2 TRBV7-8 CASSPNANYGYTF
TRBJ1-6 TRBV4-3 CASSQARGPLHF
TRBJ2-5 TRBV7-2 CASSLSAEETQYF
TRBJ2-7 TRBV3-1/TRBV3-2 CASSPNQGAGVSYEQYF
TRBJ1-6 TRBV2 CASSEGRSNSPLHF
TRBJ1-1 TRBV7-9 CASSPHEAFF
TRBJ2-1 TRBV5-1 CASSKPGLAVGEQFF
TRBJ2-1 TRBV24-1 CATSDDTSGRYNEQFF
TRBJ1-2 TRBV11-3 CASSSINVRSNYGYTF
TRBJ1-2 TRBV20-1 CSAPFGGYTF
TRBJ2-7 TRBV6-5 CASSSSGTSGSYEQYF
TRBJ2-3 TRBV6-4 CASSTHGAGSTDTQYF
TRBJ2-1 TRBV2 CASSERKAGHNEQFF
TRBJ1-5 TRBV10-3 CAISEGRNSNQPQHF
TRBJ1-5 TRBV6-2/TRBV6-3 CASSWVGNQPQHF
TRBJ1-4 TRBV27 CASRLLYRGSNEKLFF
TRBJ1-6 TRBV11-1 CAGSRDFSYNSPLHF
TRBJ2-3 TRBV14 CASSQYRGLSTDTQYF
TRBJ2-7 TRBV27 CASSLVAGPYEQYF
TRBJ1-2 TRBV18 CASSPGSQGKSYGYTF
TRBJ2-3 TRBV9 CASSGTSGGTTDTQYF
TRBJ2-3 TRBV30 CAWVGQARTDTQYF
TRBJ2-5 TRBV19 CASSIGGGGVKETQYF
TRBJ2-1 TRBV4-3 CASARDSGGFSSYNEQFF
TRBJ2-7 TRBV5-1 CASSLTLSEEQYF
TRBJ1-2 TRBV24-1 CATSGTGTGGNYGYTF
TRBJ2-5 TRBV24-1 CATSDEAGGQETQYF
TRBJ1-2 TRBV29-1 CSATGQGALQDGYTF
TRBJ1-1 TRBV6-2/TRBV6-3 CASSFGTTEAFF
TRBJ2-7 TRBV19 CASSINPTGTYEQYF
TRBJ1-5 TRBV6-5 CASSYSGGWGSQPQHF
TRBJ1-4 TRBV18 CASSLDRGNEKLFF
TRBJ1-5 TRBV2 CASSASGSNQPQHF
TRBJ2-5 TRBV3-1/TRBV3-2 CASSNGGAETQYF
TRBJ2-7 TRBV24-1 CATSDSPGPKYF
TRBJ1-2 TRBV7-2 CASSPDRGWYGYTF
TRBJ1-3 TRBV15 CATSRDSWTLSGNTIYF
TRBJ2-2 TRBV24-1 CATSDSTAGGSPNTGELFF
TRBJ2-3 TRBV3-1/TRBV3-2 CASSPGGGAQYF
TRBJ2-1 TRBV19 CASRRGGYSYNEQFF
TRBJ2-1 TRBV12-3/TRBV12-4 CASSPQSDEQFF
TRBJ1-5 TRBV7-2 CASSLVWGSNQPQHF
TRBJ1-5 TRBV7-8 CASSLGQGYSNQPQHF
TRBJ2-3 TRBV30 CACGVRDTQYF
TRBJ1-3 TRBV5-5 CASSLGQTLNTIYF